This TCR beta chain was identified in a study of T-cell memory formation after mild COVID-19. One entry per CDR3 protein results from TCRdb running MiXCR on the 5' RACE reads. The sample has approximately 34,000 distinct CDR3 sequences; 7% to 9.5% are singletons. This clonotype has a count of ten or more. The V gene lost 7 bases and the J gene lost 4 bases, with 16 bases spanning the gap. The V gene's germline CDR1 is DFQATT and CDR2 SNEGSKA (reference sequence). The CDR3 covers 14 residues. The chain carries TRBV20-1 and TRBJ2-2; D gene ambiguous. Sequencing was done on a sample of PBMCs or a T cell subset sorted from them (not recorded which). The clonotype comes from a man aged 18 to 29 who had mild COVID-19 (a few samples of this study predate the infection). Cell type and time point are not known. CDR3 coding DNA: TGCAGTGTTTTACTACCAACAAGCACCGGGGAGCTGTTTTTT. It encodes CSVLLPTSTGELFF.